The source of this TCR beta chain is a study of T cells in tumors after PD-1 blockade. On the study more broadly: During anti-PD-1 treatment, some patients continued daily vismodegib 150 mg.

V was clipped by 0 bases and J by 3 bases, with 9 bases between them. The CDR3 consists of 14 residues. Germline CDR1 is SGHDN and CDR2 is FVKESK. Tumor or blood genomic DNA was sequenced, with inputs of roughly 550 ng to 6,500 ng. Clones were sequenced by immunoSEQ multiplex PCR, and TCRdb holds only the in-frame ones, with some missing. The sample holds 55,000 to 70,000 clones; 80% are singletons and the top ten take roughly 13%. The sample consisted of PBMCs, taken before anti-PD-1 treatment. The chain employs TRBV14 and TRBJ2-7; D gene uncertain. This clonotype originated in a human donor with basal cell carcinoma. DNA for the CDR3: TGTGCCAGCAGCCAAGATCGATGGAGCTACGAGCAGTACTTC. Translation gives CASSQDRWSYEQYF.